The present T cell receptor (beta chain) was sequenced within a study of T cells in Graves' hyperthyroidism and ophthalmopathy. Points from the study as a whole: Model-based prediction identified ophthalmopathy a median around 6.5 months prior to its onset. Most thyroid-expanded clonotypes above 0.001 were also found in blood.

The CDR3 length is 13 residues. Germline-derived CDR1 and CDR2 are SGHDN and FVKESK. The ends were cut back, 4 bases at V and 10 bases at J, with 14 bases in the middle. On this clonotype: Its antigen remains unknown.

Criteria for exclusion of patients were uncontrolled infection, other autoimmune disease, pregnancy or lactation. Amplification yielded TCR beta CDR3 regions, with RNA transcripts as the source. HTBI primers were employed in a first-round RT-PCR of the TCR CDR3. From the multiplex PCR reads, TCRdb called clonotypes with MiXCR, one entry per CDR3 protein. The sample consists of approximately 640,000 distinct CDR3 sequences, 40% to 55% of them appearing once. The sample was peripheral blood or thyroid tissue (not recorded which). The sequence was obtained from an adult man with Graves' disease, either hyperthyroidism or ophthalmopathy (not recorded which). This chain connects TRBV14 to TRBJ1-5; D gene ambiguous. In nucleotides, the CDR3 is TGTGCCAGCAGCCGGCAAGGCAATGATCCCCAGCATTTT. This sequence encodes CASSRQGNDPQHF. The full variable domain, in which reference TRBV14 and TRBJ1-5 provide the parts outside the CDR3, is EAGVTQFPSHSVIEKGQTVTLRCDPISGHDNLYWYRRVMGKEIKFLLHFVKESKQDESGMPNNRFLAERTGGTYSTLKVQPAELEDSGVYFCASSRQGNDPQHFGDGTRLSIL.